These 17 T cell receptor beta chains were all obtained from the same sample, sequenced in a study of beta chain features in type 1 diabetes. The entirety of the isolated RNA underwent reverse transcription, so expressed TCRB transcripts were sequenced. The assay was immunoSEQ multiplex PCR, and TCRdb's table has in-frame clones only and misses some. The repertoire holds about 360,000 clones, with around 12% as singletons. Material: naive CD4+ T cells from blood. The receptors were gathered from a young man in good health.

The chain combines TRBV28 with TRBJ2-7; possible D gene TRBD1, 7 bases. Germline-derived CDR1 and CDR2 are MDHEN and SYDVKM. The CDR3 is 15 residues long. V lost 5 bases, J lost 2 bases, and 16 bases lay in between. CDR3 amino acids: CASSPPTGRPYEQYF. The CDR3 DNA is TGTGCCAGCAGTCCGCCGACAGGGAGGCCCTACGAGCAGTACTTC.

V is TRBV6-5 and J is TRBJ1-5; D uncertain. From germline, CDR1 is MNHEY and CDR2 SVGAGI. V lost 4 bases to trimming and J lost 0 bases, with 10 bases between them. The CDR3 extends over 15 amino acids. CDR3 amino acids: CASSFSQYSNQPQHF. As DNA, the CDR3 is TGTGCCAGCAGTTTCAGTCAGTATAGCAATCAGCCCCAGCATTTT.

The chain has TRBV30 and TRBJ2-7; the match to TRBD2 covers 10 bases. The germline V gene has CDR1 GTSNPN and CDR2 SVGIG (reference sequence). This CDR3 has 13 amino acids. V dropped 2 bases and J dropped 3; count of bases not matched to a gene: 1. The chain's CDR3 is CAWSPSGGYEQYF. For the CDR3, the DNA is TGTGCCTGGAGTCCTAGCGGGGGCTACGAGCAGTACTTC.

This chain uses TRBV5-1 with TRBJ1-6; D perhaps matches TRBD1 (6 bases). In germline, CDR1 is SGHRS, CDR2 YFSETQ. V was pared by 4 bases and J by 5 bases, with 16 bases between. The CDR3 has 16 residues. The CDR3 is CASSVGAGNNNSPLHF. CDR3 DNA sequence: TGCGCCAGCAGCGTGGGGGCCGGGAACAATAATTCACCCCTCCACTTT.

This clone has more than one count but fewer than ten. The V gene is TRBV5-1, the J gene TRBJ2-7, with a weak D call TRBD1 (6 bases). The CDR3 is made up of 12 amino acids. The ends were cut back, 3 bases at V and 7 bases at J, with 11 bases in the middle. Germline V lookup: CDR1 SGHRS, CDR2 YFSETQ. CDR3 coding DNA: TGCGCCAGCAGCTGGGACACCGGGGAGCAGTACTTC. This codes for CASSWDTGEQYF.

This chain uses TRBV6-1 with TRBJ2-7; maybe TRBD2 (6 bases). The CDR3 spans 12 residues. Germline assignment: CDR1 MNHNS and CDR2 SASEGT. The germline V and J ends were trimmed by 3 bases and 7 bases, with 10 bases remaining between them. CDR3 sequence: CASSDGGEEQYF. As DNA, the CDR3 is TGTGCCAGCAGTGACGGCGGGGAAGAGCAGTACTTC.

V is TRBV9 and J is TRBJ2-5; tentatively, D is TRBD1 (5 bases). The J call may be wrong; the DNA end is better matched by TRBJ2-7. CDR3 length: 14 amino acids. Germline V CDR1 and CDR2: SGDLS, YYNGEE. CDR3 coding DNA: TGTGCCAGCAGCGTAGGGCCTGGGGCCGACGAGCAGTACTTC. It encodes CASSVGPGADEQYF.

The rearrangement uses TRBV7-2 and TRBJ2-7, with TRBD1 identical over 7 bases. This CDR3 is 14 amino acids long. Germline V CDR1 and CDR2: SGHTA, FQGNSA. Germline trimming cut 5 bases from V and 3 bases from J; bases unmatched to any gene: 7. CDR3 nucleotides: TGTGCCAGCAGCCAACGACAGGGCCACTACGAGCAGTACTTC. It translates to CASSQRQGHYEQYF.

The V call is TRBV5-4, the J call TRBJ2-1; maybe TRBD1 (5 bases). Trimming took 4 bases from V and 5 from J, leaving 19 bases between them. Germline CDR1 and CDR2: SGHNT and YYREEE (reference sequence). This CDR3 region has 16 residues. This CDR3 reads CASSQVPGRLDNEQFF. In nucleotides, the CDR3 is TGTGCCAGCAGCCAAGTTCCAGGGCGTCTCGACAATGAGCAGTTCTTC. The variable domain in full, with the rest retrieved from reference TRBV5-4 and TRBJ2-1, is ETGVTQSPTHLIKTRGQQVTLRCSSQSGHNTVSWYQQALGQGPQFIFQYYREEENGRGNFPPRFSGLQFPNYSSELNVNALELDDSALYLCASSQVPGRLDNEQFFGPGTRLTVL.

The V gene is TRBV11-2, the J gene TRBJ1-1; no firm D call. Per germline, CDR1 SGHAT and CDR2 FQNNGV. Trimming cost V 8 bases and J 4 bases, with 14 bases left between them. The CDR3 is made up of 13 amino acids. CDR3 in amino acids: CASANQGSTEAFF. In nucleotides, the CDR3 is TGTGCCAGCGCAAATCAAGGGAGCACTGAAGCTTTCTTT.

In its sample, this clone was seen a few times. The CDR3 nucleotides are TGTGCCAGCAGCACGCGAGGGACAGGGAGGGAAGAGACCCAGTACTTC. Amino acids: CASSTRGTGREETQYF. The rearrangement links TRBV5-6 to TRBJ2-5, with 9 bases lining up with TRBD1. CDR1 is SGHDT and CDR2 is YYEEEE in the germline V gene. V trimming: 4 bases; J trimming: 3 bases; junction bases outside the gene matches: 10. The CDR3 has 16 residues.

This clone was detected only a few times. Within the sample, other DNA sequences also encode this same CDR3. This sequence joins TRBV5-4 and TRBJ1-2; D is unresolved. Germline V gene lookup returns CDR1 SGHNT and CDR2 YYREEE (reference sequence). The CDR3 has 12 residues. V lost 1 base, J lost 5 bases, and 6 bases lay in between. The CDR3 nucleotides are TGTGCCAGCAGCTTGCCCGGGTATGGCTACACCTTC. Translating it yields CASSLPGYGYTF.

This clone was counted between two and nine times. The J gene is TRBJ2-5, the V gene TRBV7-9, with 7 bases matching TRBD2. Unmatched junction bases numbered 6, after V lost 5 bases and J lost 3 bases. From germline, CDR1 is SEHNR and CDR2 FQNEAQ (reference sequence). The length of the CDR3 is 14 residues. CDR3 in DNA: TGTGCCAGCAGCCCTACCGGGACTAAAGAGACCCAGTACTTC. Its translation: CASSPTGTKETQYF.

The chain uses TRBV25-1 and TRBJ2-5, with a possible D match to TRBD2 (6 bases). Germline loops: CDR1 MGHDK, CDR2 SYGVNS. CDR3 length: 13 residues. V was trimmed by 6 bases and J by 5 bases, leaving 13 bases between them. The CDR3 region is CASRLSGGETQYF. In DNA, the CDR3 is TGTGCCAGCAGACTATCTGGGGGGGAGACCCAGTACTTC.

CDR3: CASSSHSYGYTF. The CDR3 DNA is TGTGCCAGCAGCTCTCACAGCTATGGCTACACCTTC. V gene TRBV7-9 combines with J gene TRBJ1-2; D is undetermined. Germline V gene data show CDR1 as SEHNR and CDR2 as FQNEAQ (reference sequence). V was pared by 4 bases and J by 4 bases, with 7 bases between. The CDR3 has 12 residues.

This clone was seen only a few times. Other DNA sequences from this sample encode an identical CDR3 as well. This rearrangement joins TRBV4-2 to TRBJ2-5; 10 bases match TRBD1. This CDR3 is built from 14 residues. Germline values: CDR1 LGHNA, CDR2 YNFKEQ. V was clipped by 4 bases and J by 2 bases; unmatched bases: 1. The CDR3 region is CASSPGQGQETQYF. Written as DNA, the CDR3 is TGTGCCAGCAGCCCGGGACAGGGGCAAGAGACCCAGTACTTC.

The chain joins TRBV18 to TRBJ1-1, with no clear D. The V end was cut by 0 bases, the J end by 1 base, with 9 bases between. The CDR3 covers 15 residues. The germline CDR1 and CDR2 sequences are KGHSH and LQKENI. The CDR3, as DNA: TGTGCCAGCTCACCACCTAATGCAGGGAACACTGAAGCTTTCTTT. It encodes CASSPPNAGNTEAFF.